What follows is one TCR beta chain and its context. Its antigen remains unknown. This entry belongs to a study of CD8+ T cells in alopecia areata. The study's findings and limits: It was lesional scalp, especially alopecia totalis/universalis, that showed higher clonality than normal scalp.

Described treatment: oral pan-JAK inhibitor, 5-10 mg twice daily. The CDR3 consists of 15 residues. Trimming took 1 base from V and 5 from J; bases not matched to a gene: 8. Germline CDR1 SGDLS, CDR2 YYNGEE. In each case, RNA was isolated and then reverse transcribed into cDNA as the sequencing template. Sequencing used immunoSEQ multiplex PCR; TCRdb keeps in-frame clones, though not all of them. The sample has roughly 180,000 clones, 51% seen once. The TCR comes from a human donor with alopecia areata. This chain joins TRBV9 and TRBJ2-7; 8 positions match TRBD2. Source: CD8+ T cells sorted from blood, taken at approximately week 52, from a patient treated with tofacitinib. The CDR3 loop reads CASSVRAGDNHEQYF. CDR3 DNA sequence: TGTGCCAGCAGCGTAAGAGCGGGGGATAACCACGAGCAGTACTTC.